The 10 T cell receptor beta chains below were found in one sample sequenced in a study of identifying expanded T cells in peripheral blood. Sequenced by immunoSEQ multiplex PCR; TCRdb stores in-frame clones only, minus some. The repertoire holds 80,000 to 95,000 clones, with 88% as singletons. Sequenced material: blood. The origin of the receptors is a person aged 18-69 years in good health.

The chain couples TRBV7-2 to TRBJ2-3; D is uncertain. CDR3 length: 14 amino acids. Germline values: CDR1 SGHTA, CDR2 FQGNSA. V lost 4 bases to trimming and J lost 0 bases, with 8 bases between them. CDR3 residues: CASSSLTSTDTQYF. CDR3 nucleotide sequence: TGTGCCAGCAGCTCCCTCACTAGCACAGATACGCAGTATTTT.

CDR3 in DNA: TGTGCCAGCAGCTTTCCATCAGGCAGGGGCGAGCAGTACTTC. This sequence encodes CASSFPSGRGEQYF. V usage is TRBV7-2 and J usage is TRBJ2-7, with D possibly TRBD1 on 6 matching bases. The V and J ends lost 3 bases and 6 bases respectively, with 15 bases between them. The CDR3 consists of 14 residues. Germline V gives CDR1 SGHTA, CDR2 FQGNSA.

The V gene is TRBV5-1, the J gene TRBJ2-1; D possibly corresponds to TRBD2 (5 bases). Germline CDR1 is SGHRS and CDR2 is YFSETQ. The CDR3 sequence is 14 residues long. Trimming shortened V by 5 bases and J by 5 bases, and 14 bases separated the two germline ends. CDR3 in amino acids: CASRVRPGDNEQFF. In DNA, the CDR3 is TGCGCCAGCAGAGTTCGACCCGGGGACAATGAGCAGTTCTTC.

The rearrangement joins TRBV5-4 to TRBJ2-2, with 10 bases fitting TRBD1. Germline CDR1 SGHNT, CDR2 YYREEE (reference sequence). The junction had 6 bases not matched to a gene; V was cut back by 2 bases and J by 2 bases. This CDR3 spans 17 amino acids. DNA of the CDR3: TGTGCCAGCAGCTTTTACGGGACAGGGGTTAACACCGGGGAGCTGTTTTTT. Translated, it gives CASSFYGTGVNTGELFF.

This clone was picked up one time. V and J are TRBV2 and TRBJ2-3, with 7 bases identical to TRBD2. The V gene's germline CDR1 is SNHLY and CDR2 FYNNEI. The CDR3 is made up of 16 amino acids. V shed 3 bases and J 2 bases; nucleotides not matched to a gene: 8. The CDR3 sequence is CASSDSRGGDTDTQYF. The CDR3 coding sequence is TGTGCCAGCAGTGATTCGCGGGGAGGGGACACAGATACGCAGTATTTT.

The chain uses TRBV9 and TRBJ2-1, with 8 bases matching TRBD2. This CDR3 region has 15 residues. The V and J ends lost 2 bases and 1 base, in that order; junction bases with no gene match: 2. Germline V gives CDR1 SGDLS, CDR2 YYNGEE. The CDR3 coding sequence is TGTGCCAGCAGCGTTTCTAGCGGGTCCTACAATGAGCAGTTCTTC. Protein sequence: CASSVSSGSYNEQFF.

The chain employs TRBV15 and TRBJ2-1; 10 bases fit TRBD2. The CDR3 runs 15 residues. The junction had 4 bases not matched to a gene; V was cut back by 5 bases and J by 3 bases. Germline CDR1 is LNHNV and CDR2 is YYDKDF (reference sequence). The DNA of the CDR3 is TGTGCCACCAGCCCCGGGACTAGCGACTACAATGAGCAGTTCTTC. It is translated as CATSPGTSDYNEQFF.

The gene calls are TRBV2 and TRBJ2-7, with D possibly matching TRBD2 (6 bases). The CDR3 is 12 residues long. Between the trimmed V and J ends, which lost 6 bases and 4 bases, there was a span of 10 bases. Germline loops: CDR1 SNHLY, CDR2 FYNNEI. The CDR3 is CASSDAGYEQYF. The CDR3 region has the DNA TGTGCCAGCAGCGATGCGGGGTACGAGCAGTACTTC.

The chain couples TRBV28 to TRBJ2-3; 8 positions match TRBD2. CDR3 length equals 16 residues. Germline trimming cut 4 bases from V and 1 base from J; bases unmatched to any gene: 7. Germline-derived CDR1 and CDR2 are MDHEN and SYDVKM. In nucleotides, the CDR3 is TGTGCCAGCAGTTCGTTAGCGGGACGCGGCACAGATACGCAGTATTTT. Translated, it gives CASSSLAGRGTDTQYF.

The rearrangement joins TRBV29-1 to TRBJ2-3; 9 positions agree with TRBD1. Germline values: CDR1 SQVTM, CDR2 ANQGSEA. The V and J ends lost 6 bases and 3 bases, in that order; junction bases with no gene match: 4. The CDR3 is made up of 13 amino acids. The CDR3 is CSVGTGPTDTQYF. The CDR3 nucleotides read TGCAGCGTGGGGACAGGGCCTACAGATACGCAGTATTTT.